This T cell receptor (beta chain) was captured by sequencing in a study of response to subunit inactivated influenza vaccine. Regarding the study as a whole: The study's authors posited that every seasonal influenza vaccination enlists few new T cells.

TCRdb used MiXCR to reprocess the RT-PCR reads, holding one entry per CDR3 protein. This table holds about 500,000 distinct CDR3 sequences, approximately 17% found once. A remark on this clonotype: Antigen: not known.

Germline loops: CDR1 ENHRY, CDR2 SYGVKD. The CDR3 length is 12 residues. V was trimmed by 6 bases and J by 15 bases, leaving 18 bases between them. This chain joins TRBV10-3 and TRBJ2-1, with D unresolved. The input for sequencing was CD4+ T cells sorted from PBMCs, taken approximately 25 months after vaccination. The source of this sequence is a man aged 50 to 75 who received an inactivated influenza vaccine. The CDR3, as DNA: TGTGCCATCAGCCCCGTCCAAGGAGATTGGTTCTTC. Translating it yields CAISPVQGDWFF.